This T cell receptor beta chain was identified in a study of cytomegalovirus exposure and HLA in healthy donors (dated by TCRdb to about 2017). Turning to the overall study: An earlier analysis of approximately 640 of the donors reported 250 to 300 Gb of sequence data and 100 million to 130 million unique TCR beta sequences from about 179 million T cells. Around 330 gigabases of sequencing data and about 92 million unique TCR sequences made up an early release that covered over 550 HLA-typed donors. Of the roughly 390 genotyped donors, less than 90% were placed in the genetic ancestry cluster associated with self-reported Caucasian donors. The aim of the study was to test whether cataloging public T cell receptors could identify signatures of past pathogen exposure. The T cell repertoires of several hundred subjects were profiled by immunosequencing and related to cytomegalovirus serostatus. A separate validation cohort of over a hundred different subjects was used in addition to the approximately 700-subject first cohort. The study combined high-throughput TCR immunosequencing, statistical association of individual TCRs with disease status, and machine learning to predict cytomegalovirus infection status. A later analysis re-analyzed previously published TCR beta repertoires from roughly 600 donors and added high-resolution HLA genotyping to study TCR occurrence patterns. The later analysis used no new phenotypic data to find candidate immune exposures, relying instead on TCR beta sequences and their occurrence across donors. To decide whether each TCR beta V gene segment behaved as functional or pseudogenic, an earlier analysis of approximately 600 of the donors relied on high-throughput TCR beta sequencing. Donor age, sex, ethnicity and CMV serostatus were compiled alongside the repertoire data. In a later genetic analysis, genome-wide SNP genotypes for about three fifths of the roughly 670 donors were used, and that subset was treated as a discovery cohort. All discovery cohort repertoires had been generated using a single sequencing platform. Class I and class II HLA loci were covered by the typing at four-digit resolution. The number of typed donors differed by locus: roughly 629-640 for A, B, C, DRB1 and DQB1; 522 for DQA1; some 590 for DPA1; and roughly 490 for DPB1. Roughly five DR-DQ haplotypes were treated as single units for association and clustering because of strong linkage in the cohort. On average, roughly 250,000 unique TCR beta nucleotide sequences were sequenced per donor among 398 genotyped donors of the cohort, with roughly a sixth of those sequences being non-productive. The paper's findings and limits, for the study overall: In a later genetic analysis, a missense DCLRE1C variant was associated with V-gene and J-gene trimming of TCR beta chains, and the association was replicated in an independent cohort. Linkage disequilibrium might explain the correlated functional status among segregating V segments, but an unknown experimental factor could not be ruled out. The 87-base-pair reads could not distinguish some IMGT-functional V segments, including TRBV6-2 and TRBV6-3, so those segments were excluded. Compared with the roughly 600-donor mean, donors in an Asian-associated ancestry cluster had fewer N-insertions in productive TCRs, according to a later genetic analysis. The cohort was sequenced for TCR beta chains only, and without alpha or paired-chain data the features that could be detected were limited. Immune exposure information for the cohort was limited to CMV serostatus. Across donors, most TCR sequences were observed very rarely, whereas some public TCRs were present in many individuals. Broadly in line with IMGT annotations, most TCR beta V segments showed up in productive rearrangements about 87% or about 30% of the time in an earlier analysis of around 600 of the donors. The classifier was reported to diagnose cytomegalovirus status with high specificity and sensitivity in both the original cohort and the validation cohort. Sequencing depth was assumed to be roughly uniform across donors in the presence/absence analyses, though that assumption may not hold. Because HLA typing was unavailable for some donors at each locus, only the typed subset was used in association tests. When HLA alleles, especially DR and DQ, strongly co-occurred, attributing TCR associations to individual alleles was difficult. It was suggested by the authors that the approach could potentially be generalized to other disease states and immunological phenotypes. The study listed 164 TCR beta chains as associated with cytomegalovirus. Because counts were too low, seventeen rarely observed V segments, including chromosome 9 orphons, were excluded from the earlier analysis of 500 to 700 of the donors. A later analysis found that HLA-associated TCR beta chains were more clonally expanded and had lower generation probabilities than equally common non-associated chains. In a later analysis, around 15,000 TCR beta sequences were associated with specific HLA alleles at a false discovery rate of 0.05. According to a later analysis, TCR association rates differed among HLA loci, with DRB1 alleles showing the most associated TCRs and HLA-C alleles showing the fewest. A further reported finding was that TCR beta sequences accurately predicted the HLA-A and HLA-B alleles for most subjects in the first cohort. In a later analysis, several top co-occurrence clusters were reported to appear linked to parvovirus B19, influenza, CMV and Epstein-Barr virus. A cluster of highly shared sequence variants was judged likely to be a technical artifact of the sequencing pipeline. According to a later analysis, most CMV-associated TCR beta chains appeared to be HLA-restricted, and the HLA associations seemed to be driven largely by CMV exposure. In vitro tests confirmed that a few of the cytomegalovirus-associated TCR beta chains recognize cytomegalovirus antigens.

Receptor amplification or capture employed the immunoSEQ multiplex PCR assay. The multiplex PCR relied on a mix of 60 forward primers for TCR Vbeta segments and 13 reverse primers for TCR Jbeta segments. Amplification of the CDR3 region of rearranged TCR beta genes was performed with a multiplex PCR assay on genomic DNA. Amplified TCR beta libraries were sequenced as 87-base-pair reads on the Illumina HiSeq System. From the authors' description of their analysis: A later analysis counted around 72 million unique TCR beta chains across the 500 to 850 repertoires, and around 12 million of these chains were shared by at least two donors. Raw reads were error-corrected and collapsed into unique sequences by a nearest-neighbor algorithm in which closely related sequences were merged to remove PCR and sequencing errors. CDR3 sequences were aligned to IMGT reference sequences to assign V, D and J gene segments. For a sequence to be retained, a match of at least six nucleotides to both a V gene segment and a J gene segment was required. A rearrangement counted as productive if the CDR3 had no stop codons and remained in frame with V and J, and every other rearrangement counted as non-productive. Following IMGT convention, CDR3 was defined as the stretch from the second conserved V-encoded cysteine up to the conserved J-encoded phenylalanine. The earlier analysis of around 640 of the donors excluded sequences that lacked an unambiguous match to a single V gene segment. An earlier analysis of about 590 of the donors classified V segments as functional when productive rearrangements were above 56.7% and as segregating when the standard deviation between donors was above 5%. To diagnose cytomegalovirus status from the catalog of TCR beta chain sequences, a statistical classification framework was built. In a later analysis, TCR nucleotide sequences were compared against IMGT/GENE-DB human TR gene sequences so that V and J genes could be assigned. Using the TCRdist pipeline, a later analysis assigned CDR3 sequences along with most-parsimonious VDJ recombination scenarios. In a later analysis, every TCR beta chain was defined by the combination of its CDR3 amino acid sequence and its V-gene family, and reads without a unique V-gene family were dropped. A later analysis removed 500 to 600 highly shared, low-generation-probability nucleotide sequences to deal with suspected cross-contamination and a sequencing artifact. For each public chain, a later analysis derived a clonal expansion index from normalized ranks of inferred template counts within each repertoire. In a later analysis, generation probabilities were computed using a VDJ recombination model fitted to out-of-frame rearrangements, and the results were checked against IGoR. In a later analysis, hypergeometric tests were used to score TCR-TCR, TCR-HLA and TCR-CMV co-occurrence, with a repertoire-size bias correction applied to TCR pairs. A later analysis estimated false discovery rates by permuting HLA or CMV assignments 20 times. In a later analysis, co-occurring TCRs were grouped using DBSCAN, and TCRdist sequence similarity was added for clustering within HLA-allele-positive subsets. Co-occurrence clustering excluded repertoires with fewer than 30,000 or more than 120,000 public chains, plus five with anomalous nucleotide sharing. Entries here come from immuneACCESS through TCRdb and include only in-frame sequences with V and J called. Some clones fail to appear in such tables; in the studies checked, an unresolved V gene covers under half of the shortfall, and the cause of the remainder is unknown. The D gene and trimming were derived from the DNA, and the V and J assignments and clone size from that table. Counted in this sample were about 120,000 clones; more than 65% of them appeared once. About 1.5% of the sample is in the top ten clones.

From the cysteine through the phenylalanine, the CDR3 covers 16 amino acids. The sequence is cut down to CDR3 DNA, 48 bases in frame from base 1. CDR1 LNHDA and CDR2 SQIVND are derived from the germline V gene (reference sequence). V loses 5 bases of germline sequence and J loses 5 bases, and the interval between the two ends is 21 bases. Remarks on this clone: This clone's antigen is unknown. No per-base quality is available; no much larger clone lies one base away.

In total, approximately 690 healthy bone marrow donors made up the cohort. Cohort members were all nominally healthy when sampled, although unrecorded immune exposures were likely present. The donor tested CMV seronegative and was one of the 352 seronegative cohort members. Each donor provided a peripheral blood sample, and peripheral blood mononuclear cells were used for TCR beta sequencing. Genomic DNA was extracted from the blood cell samples with the Qiagen DNeasy Blood Extraction Kit. The sequence links TRBV19 to TRBJ1-1; possibly the D gene is TRBD1, per 5 matching bases. The receptor was derived from a woman aged 18 to 35 in good health and CMV-seronegative. The sample comprised PBMCs. At the DNA level, the sequence is TGTGCCAGTAGTGCCACTGTTCGTTACGGGGGAACTGAAGCTTTCTTT. It translates to CASSATVRYGGTEAFF.